In this sample, the clone carrying this TCR beta chain turned up many times. Its target is unknown. The CDR3 is 17 amino acids. The V end was cut by 6 bases, the J end by 9 bases, with 24 bases between. Germline CDR1 MNHNS, CDR2 SASEGT. This sample was taken from a study of regulatory T cells in long-lasting Graves disease. Study information: Treatment with antithyroid drugs for over 5 years, together with positive TSH receptor antibodies, meant persistent Graves' disease. Study-level points and caveats: Newly diagnosed Graves' patients had higher TCR diversity than persistent ones. Newly diagnosed patients shared 1,000 or so public clonotypes; persistent patients shared approximately 2,700. Accuracy may have suffered from the small sample size.

Time point noted: persistent/refractory GD, antithyroid drugs over 5 years with positive TRAb. Following extraction of RNA from PBMCs, that RNA was used to make the TCR library. Researchers made TCR beta libraries by using iRepertoire HTBI primers and running Arm-PCR on CDR3 regions. TCRdb re-called the multiplex PCR reads with MiXCR, one entry per CDR3 protein. The sample carries approximately 400,000 distinct CDR3 sequences, roughly a quarter recorded once. The specimen comprised peripheral blood mononuclear cells (PBMCs), sampled when the disease was refractory, from a patient treated with antithyroid drugs. The clonotype comes from a female donor with Graves disease. The chain carries TRBV6-1 and TRBJ2-6; D gene unclear. CDR3 in DNA: TGTGCCAGCAGGACCCCAATCGGGCAGAAGTTGGACAACGTCCTGACTTTC. Translating gives CASRTPIGQKLDNVLTF.